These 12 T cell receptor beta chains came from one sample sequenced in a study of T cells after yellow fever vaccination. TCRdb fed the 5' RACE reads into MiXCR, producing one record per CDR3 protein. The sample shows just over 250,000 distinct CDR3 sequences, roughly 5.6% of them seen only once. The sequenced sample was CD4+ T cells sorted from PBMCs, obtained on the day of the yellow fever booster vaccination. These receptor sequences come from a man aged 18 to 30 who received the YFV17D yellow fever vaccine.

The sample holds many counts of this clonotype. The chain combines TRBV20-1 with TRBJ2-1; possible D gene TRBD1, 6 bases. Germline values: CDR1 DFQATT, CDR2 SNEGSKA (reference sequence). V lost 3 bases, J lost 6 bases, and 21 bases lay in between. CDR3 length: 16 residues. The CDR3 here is CSARSAGALRINEQFF. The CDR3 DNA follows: TGCAGTGCTAGGTCGGCAGGGGCCCTAAGGATCAATGAGCAGTTCTTC.

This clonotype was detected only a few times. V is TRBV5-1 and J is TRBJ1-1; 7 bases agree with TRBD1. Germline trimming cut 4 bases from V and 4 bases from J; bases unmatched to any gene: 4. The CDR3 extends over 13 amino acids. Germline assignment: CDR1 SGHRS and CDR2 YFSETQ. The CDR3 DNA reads TGCGCCAGCAGCCGGGACAGATCCACTGAAGCTTTCTTT. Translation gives CASSRDRSTEAFF.

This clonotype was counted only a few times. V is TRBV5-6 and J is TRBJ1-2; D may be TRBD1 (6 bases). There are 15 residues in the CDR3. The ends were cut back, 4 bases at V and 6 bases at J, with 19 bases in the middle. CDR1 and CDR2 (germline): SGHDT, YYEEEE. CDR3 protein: CASSLILTGAHGYTF. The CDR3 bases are TGTGCCAGCAGCCTGATACTGACAGGAGCCCATGGCTACACCTTC.

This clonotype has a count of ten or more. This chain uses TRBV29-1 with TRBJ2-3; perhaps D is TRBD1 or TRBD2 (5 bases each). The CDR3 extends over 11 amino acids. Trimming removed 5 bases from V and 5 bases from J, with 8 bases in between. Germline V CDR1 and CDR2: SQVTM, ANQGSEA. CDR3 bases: TGCAGCGTTTATGGGGGAGATACGCAGTATTTT. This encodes CSVYGGDTQYF.

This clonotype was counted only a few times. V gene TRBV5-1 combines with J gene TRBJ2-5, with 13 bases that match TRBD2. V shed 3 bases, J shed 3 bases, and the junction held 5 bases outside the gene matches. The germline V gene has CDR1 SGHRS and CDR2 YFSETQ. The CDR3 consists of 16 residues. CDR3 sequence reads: CASSSGTSGTKETQYF. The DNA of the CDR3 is TGCGCCAGCAGCTCTGGGACTAGCGGGACCAAAGAGACCCAGTACTTC.

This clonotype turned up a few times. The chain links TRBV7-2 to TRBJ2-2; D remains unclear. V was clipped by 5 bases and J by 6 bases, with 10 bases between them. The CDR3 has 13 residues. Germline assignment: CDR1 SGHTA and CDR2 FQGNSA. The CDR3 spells CASSAGWAGELFF. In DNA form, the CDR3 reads TGTGCCAGCAGCGCCGGGTGGGCCGGGGAGCTGTTTTTT.

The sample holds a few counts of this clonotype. The DNA of the CDR3 is TGTGCCAGCAGTGGGGGGGCTTTCTCTGGAAACACCATATATTTT. It translates to CASSGGAFSGNTIYF. The chain joins TRBV12-3 or TRBV12-4 to TRBJ1-3, with a possible D match to TRBD1 (6 bases). Trimming removed 5 bases at V and 0 bases at J, with 11 bases between. The CDR3 has 15 residues.

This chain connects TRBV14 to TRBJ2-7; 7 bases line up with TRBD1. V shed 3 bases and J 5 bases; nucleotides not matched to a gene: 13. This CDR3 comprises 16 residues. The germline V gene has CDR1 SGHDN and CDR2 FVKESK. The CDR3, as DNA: TGTGCCAGCAGCCAGGTCGAACAGGGGAATTTTAACGAGCAGTACGTC. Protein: CASSQVEQGNFNEQYV.

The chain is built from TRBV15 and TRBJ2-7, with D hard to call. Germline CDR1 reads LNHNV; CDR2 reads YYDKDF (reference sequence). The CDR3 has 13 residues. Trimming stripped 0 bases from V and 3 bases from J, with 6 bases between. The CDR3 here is CATSRDVGYEQYF. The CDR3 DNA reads TGTGCCACCAGCAGAGATGTGGGCTACGAGCAGTACTTC.

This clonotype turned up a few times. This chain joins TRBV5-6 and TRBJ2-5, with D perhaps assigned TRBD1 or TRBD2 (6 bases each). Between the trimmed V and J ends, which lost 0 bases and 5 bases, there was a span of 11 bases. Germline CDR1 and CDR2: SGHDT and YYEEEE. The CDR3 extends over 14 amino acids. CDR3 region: CASSLGGAWETQYF. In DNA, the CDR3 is TGTGCCAGCAGCTTGGGGGGGGCCTGGGAGACCCAGTACTTC. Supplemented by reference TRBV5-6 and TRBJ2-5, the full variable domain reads DAGVTQSPTHLIKTRGQQVTLRCSPKSGHDTVSWYQQALGQGPQFIFQYYEEEERQRGNFPDRFSGHQFPNYSSELNVNALLLGDSALYLCASSLGGAWETQYFGPGTRLLVL.

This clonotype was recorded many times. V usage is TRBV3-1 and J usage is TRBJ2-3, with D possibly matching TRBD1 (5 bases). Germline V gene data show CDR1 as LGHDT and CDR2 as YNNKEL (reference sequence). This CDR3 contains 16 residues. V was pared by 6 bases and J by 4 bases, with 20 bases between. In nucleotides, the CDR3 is TGTGCCAGCAGTCCACAAATGATAGTGACAGCAGATACGCAGTATTTT. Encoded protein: CASSPQMIVTADTQYF.

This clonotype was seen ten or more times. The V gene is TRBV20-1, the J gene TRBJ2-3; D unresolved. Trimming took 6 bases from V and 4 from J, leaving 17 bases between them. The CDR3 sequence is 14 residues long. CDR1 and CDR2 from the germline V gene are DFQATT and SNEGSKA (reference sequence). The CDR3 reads CSAPNGFSPDTQYF. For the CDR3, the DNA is TGCAGTGCCCCCAACGGGTTTAGCCCAGATACGCAGTATTTT.